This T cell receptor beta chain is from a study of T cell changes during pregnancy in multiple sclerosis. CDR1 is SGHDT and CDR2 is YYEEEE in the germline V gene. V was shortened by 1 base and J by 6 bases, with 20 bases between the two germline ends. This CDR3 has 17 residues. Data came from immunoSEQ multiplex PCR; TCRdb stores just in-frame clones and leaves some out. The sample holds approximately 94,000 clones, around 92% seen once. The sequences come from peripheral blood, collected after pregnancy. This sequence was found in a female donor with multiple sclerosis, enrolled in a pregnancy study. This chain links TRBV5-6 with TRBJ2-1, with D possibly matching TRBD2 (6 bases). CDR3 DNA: TGTGCCAGCAGCTTGTTCGGTGGGGGAGGAAGCGCCAATGAGCAGTTCTTC. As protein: CASSLFGGGGSANEQFF.